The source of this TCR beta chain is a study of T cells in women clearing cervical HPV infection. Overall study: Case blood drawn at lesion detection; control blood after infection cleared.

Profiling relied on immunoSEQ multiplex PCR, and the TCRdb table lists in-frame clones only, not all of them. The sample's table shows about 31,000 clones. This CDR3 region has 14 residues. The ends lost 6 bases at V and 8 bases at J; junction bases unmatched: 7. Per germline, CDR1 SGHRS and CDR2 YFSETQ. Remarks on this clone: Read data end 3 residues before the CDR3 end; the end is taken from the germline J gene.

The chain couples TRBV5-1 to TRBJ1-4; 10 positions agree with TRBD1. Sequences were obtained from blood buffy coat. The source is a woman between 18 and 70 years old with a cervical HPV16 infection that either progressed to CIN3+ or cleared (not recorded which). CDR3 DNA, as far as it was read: TGCGCCAGCAAAATCGGGACAGGGGAGGAAAAA. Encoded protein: CASKIGTGEEK. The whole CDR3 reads CASKIGTGEEKLFF.